The 19 T cell receptor beta chains reported below all come from one sample, sequenced in a study of control samples from healthy donors and cancer patients. The protocol was immunoSEQ multiplex PCR, while the TCRdb copy is restricted to in-frame clones and leaves out a portion. The data hold about 140,000 clones, with 88% observed a single time. Sequenced input: blood. The receptor set was obtained from a young man in good health.

The chain joins TRBV12-3 or TRBV12-4 to TRBJ2-7; no firm D call. The germline V and J ends were trimmed by 5 bases and 3 bases, with 5 bases remaining between them. This CDR3 region has 11 residues. This chain's CDR3 is CASSLDYEQYF. CDR3 nucleotides: TGTGCCAGCAGTCTGGACTACGAGCAGTACTTC.

This chain uses TRBV4-3 with TRBJ1-3, with 8 bases lining up with TRBD1. This CDR3 spans 15 amino acids. After removal of 4 bases from V and 1 base from J, the junction contained 3 bases not matched to a gene. The germline CDR1 and CDR2 sequences are LGHNA and YSLEER. CDR3 in amino acids: CASSPWTGSGNTIYF. The CDR3 nucleotides read TGCGCCAGCAGCCCTTGGACAGGGTCTGGAAACACCATATATTTT.

This sequence joins TRBV5-1 and TRBJ2-3, with a weak D call TRBD2 (6 bases). This CDR3 has 17 residues. Germline V gene lookup returns CDR1 SGHRS and CDR2 YFSETQ. Between the trimmed V and J ends, which lost 4 bases and 6 bases, there was a span of 24 bases. CDR3 bases: TGCGCCAGCAGCCACGTTGACCAGGGACTTCCCTGGGATACGCAGTATTTT. Protein: CASSHVDQGLPWDTQYF.

This chain links TRBV7-3 with TRBJ2-2; the D gene is possibly TRBD2 (5 bases). The CDR3 is 15 amino acids. Trimming cost V 2 bases and J 6 bases, with 13 bases left between them. The germline CDR1 and CDR2 sequences are SGHTA and FQGTGA. The CDR3 region has the DNA TGTGCCAGCAGCTTATCCGGACTCTCTCCCGGGGAGCTGTTTTTT. Amino acids: CASSLSGLSPGELFF.

The CDR3: CASSVGSGNTIYF. DNA of the CDR3: TGTGCCAGCAGCGTAGGGAGCGGAAACACCATATATTTT. This rearrangement joins TRBV9 to TRBJ1-3, with D uncertain. V was cut by 0 bases and J by 4 bases, with 5 bases left in between. Germline CDR1 and CDR2: SGDLS and YYNGEE. The CDR3 runs 13 residues.

This chain links TRBV3-1 (or the pseudogene TRBV3-2) with TRBJ1-2; 7 positions match TRBD1. Per germline, CDR1 LGHDT and CDR2 YNNKEL (reference sequence). This CDR3 spans 15 amino acids. Trimming removed 1 base from V and 6 bases from J; junction bases left unmatched: 8. The CDR3 reads CASSQVLGRGDGYTF. The CDR3 nucleotides are TGTGCCAGCAGCCAAGTTCTAGGCAGGGGGGATGGCTACACCTTC.

The rearrangement uses TRBV19 and TRBJ2-1, with D possibly being TRBD1 or TRBD2 (5 bases each). Between the trimmed V and J ends, which lost 5 bases and 2 bases, there was a span of 13 bases. The CDR3 runs 15 residues. Germline-derived CDR1 and CDR2 are LNHDA and SQIVND (reference sequence). The CDR3: CASSSGTNTYNEQFF. As DNA, the CDR3 is TGTGCCAGTAGTTCCGGGACGAACACCTACAATGAGCAGTTCTTC.

The chain links TRBV3-1 (or the pseudogene TRBV3-2) to TRBJ1-2, with 8 bases fitting TRBD1. The ends lost 6 bases at V and 5 bases at J; junction bases unmatched: 2. Germline lookup yields CDR1 LGHDT and CDR2 YNNKEL (reference sequence). This CDR3 spans 12 amino acids. CDR3 in amino acids: CASRQGVYGYTF. DNA for the CDR3: TGTGCCAGCAGACAGGGGGTATATGGCTACACCTTC.

This chain connects TRBV4-3 to TRBJ2-3, with a tentative D call TRBD1 (5 bases). V lost 0 bases and J lost 4, with 11 bases in between. CDR1 and CDR2 (germline): LGHNA, YSLEER. The CDR3 totals 15 residues. The CDR3 here is CASSQEGHSPDTQYF. CDR3 DNA: TGCGCCAGCAGCCAAGAGGGGCATTCTCCAGATACGCAGTATTTT.

This chain uses TRBV9 with TRBJ2-7; no definite D call. V lost 0 bases, J lost 2 bases, and 9 bases lay in between. This CDR3 spans 14 amino acids. CDR1 and CDR2 (germline): SGDLS, YYNGEE. CDR3 protein: CASSVGGTPYEQYF. The CDR3 coding sequence is TGTGCCAGCAGCGTAGGGGGTACCCCCTACGAGCAGTACTTC.

The chain links TRBV5-1 to TRBJ2-3, with no clear D. V lost 0 bases and J lost 6, with 5 bases in between. The CDR3 consists of 12 residues. Germline assignment: CDR1 SGHRS and CDR2 YFSETQ. The CDR3 here is CASSLVRDTQYF. The CDR3 DNA is TGCGCCAGCAGCTTGGTGAGGGATACGCAGTATTTT.

This chain uses TRBV28 with TRBJ2-3; D ambiguous. Per germline, CDR1 MDHEN and CDR2 SYDVKM. Trimming removed 9 bases at V and 0 bases at J, with 4 bases between. The CDR3 sequence is 11 residues long. The CDR3 loop is CARTSTDTQYF. The CDR3 nucleotides are TGTGCCAGGACTAGCACAGATACGCAGTATTTT.

V gene TRBV7-2 combines with J gene TRBJ2-1; maybe TRBD2 (5 bases). This CDR3 has 19 amino acids. The germline V gene has CDR1 SGHTA and CDR2 FQGNSA. Trimming stripped 0 bases from V and 6 bases from J, with 24 bases between. The CDR3 sequence is CASSLATSFGLDQLNEQFF. The CDR3 bases are TGTGCCAGCAGCTTAGCGACCTCCTTTGGACTGGACCAACTCAATGAGCAGTTCTTC.

The V gene is TRBV11-2, the J gene TRBJ2-5, with TRBD2 matching over 10 bases. The CDR3 sequence is 15 residues long. Germline trimming cut 3 bases from V and 1 base from J; bases unmatched to any gene: 2. Germline V gene data show CDR1 as SGHAT and CDR2 as FQNNGV. The CDR3, as DNA: TGTGCCAGCAGCTTTAGCGGGGGGACCCAAGAGACCCAGTACTTC. This sequence encodes CASSFSGGTQETQYF.

The V and J genes are TRBV9 and TRBJ2-1; TRBD2 matches 10 bases. The CDR3 has 15 residues. CDR1 is SGDLS, CDR2 YYNGEE, per germline. With V trimmed by 0 bases and J by 8 bases, 5 bases remained unmatched. Written as DNA, the CDR3 is TGTGCCAGCAGCGTAGTGTCTAGCGGGGGTTATGAGCAGTTCTTC. Its translation: CASSVVSSGGYEQFF.

This clone was recorded only once. V is TRBV7-2 and J is TRBJ2-5; D might be TRBD1 (6 bases). Trimming cost V 1 base and J 7 bases, with 22 bases left between them. The CDR3 is made up of 17 amino acids. The germline gives CDR1 SGHTA, CDR2 FQGNSA. DNA for the CDR3: TGTGCCAGCAGCTTAGATTTTGGAGGCACAGGGCGCGGGACCCAGTACTTC. Protein product: CASSLDFGGTGRGTQYF.

The V gene is TRBV4-2, the J gene TRBJ1-1; maybe TRBD1 (5 bases). The CDR3 consists of 15 residues. Germline CDR1 LGHNA, CDR2 YNFKEQ. The V and J ends lost 0 bases and 4 bases respectively, with 12 bases between them. CDR3 DNA sequence: TGTGCCAGCAGCCAAGAGAACTGGGGCGGCACTGAAGCTTTCTTT. It encodes CASSQENWGGTEAFF.

The chain couples TRBV19 to TRBJ2-1; no firm D call. The CDR3 spans 14 residues. V gave up 3 bases and J gave up 6 bases, with 12 bases separating them. Germline CDR1 LNHDA, CDR2 SQIVND (reference sequence). As DNA, the CDR3 is TGTGCCAGTAGTATTTCGGCGGTGTCCAATGAGCAGTTCTTC. Protein: CASSISAVSNEQFF. The full variable domain, with the rest looked up from reference TRBV19 and TRBJ2-1, is DGGITQSPKYLFRKEGQNVTLSCEQNLNHDAMYWYRQDPGQGLRLIYYSQIVNDFQKGDIAEGYSVSREKKESFPLTVTSAQKNPTAFYLCASSISAVSNEQFFGPGTRLTVL.

The chain combines TRBV7-9 with TRBJ1-2; 10 nucleotides align to TRBD1. The V and J ends lost 5 bases and 6 bases, in that order; junction bases with no gene match: 9. The germline V gene has CDR1 SEHNR and CDR2 FQNEAQ (reference sequence). The CDR3 runs 15 residues. Here the CDR3 reads CASSPTGGLRDGYTF. For the CDR3, the DNA is TGTGCCAGCAGCCCGACAGGGGGCTTACGGGATGGCTACACCTTC.